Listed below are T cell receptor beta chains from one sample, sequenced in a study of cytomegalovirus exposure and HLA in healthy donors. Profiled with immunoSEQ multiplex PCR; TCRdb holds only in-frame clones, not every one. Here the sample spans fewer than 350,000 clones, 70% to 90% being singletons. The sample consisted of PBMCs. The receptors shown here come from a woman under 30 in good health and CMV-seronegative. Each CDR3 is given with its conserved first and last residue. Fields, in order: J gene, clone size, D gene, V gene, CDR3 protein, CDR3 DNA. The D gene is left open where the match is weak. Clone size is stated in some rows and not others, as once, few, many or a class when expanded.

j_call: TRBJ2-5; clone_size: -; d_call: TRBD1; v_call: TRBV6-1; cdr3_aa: CASTGTGGSETQYF; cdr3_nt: TGTGCCAGCACCGGGACAGGGGGCTCGGAGACCCAGTACTTC
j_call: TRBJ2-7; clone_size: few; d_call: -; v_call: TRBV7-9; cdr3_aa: CASSFSRQAYEQYF; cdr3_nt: TGTGCCAGCAGCTTCTCAAGACAGGCCTACGAGCAGTACTTC
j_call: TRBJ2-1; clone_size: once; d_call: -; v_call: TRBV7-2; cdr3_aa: CASSYTDGGYNEQFF; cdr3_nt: TGTGCCAGCAGCTACACGGACGGGGGATACAATGAGCAGTTCTTC
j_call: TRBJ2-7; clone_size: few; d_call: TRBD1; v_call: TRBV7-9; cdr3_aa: CSSSFQGDSPYEQYF; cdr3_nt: TGTTCCAGCAGCTTCCAGGGGGACAGCCCCTACGAGCAGTACTTC
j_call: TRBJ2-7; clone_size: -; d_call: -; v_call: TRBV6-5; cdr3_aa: CASSYSELAEQYF; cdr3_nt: TGTGCCAGCAGTTACTCGGAGCTAGCGGAGCAGTACTTC
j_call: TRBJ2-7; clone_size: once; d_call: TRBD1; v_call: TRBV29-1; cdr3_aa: CSVTTGSYEQYF; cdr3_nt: TGCAGCGTAACGACAGGGTCCTACGAGCAGTACTTC
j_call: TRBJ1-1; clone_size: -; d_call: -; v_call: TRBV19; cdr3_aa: CASSSQGAGTEAFF; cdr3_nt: TGTGCCAGTAGCTCACAGGGTGCCGGAACTGAAGCTTTCTTT
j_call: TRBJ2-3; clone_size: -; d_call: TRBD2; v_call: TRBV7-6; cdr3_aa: CASSPRTSGGYTDTQYF; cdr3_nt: TGTGCCAGCAGCCCGAGGACTAGCGGGGGCTACACAGATACGCAGTATTTT
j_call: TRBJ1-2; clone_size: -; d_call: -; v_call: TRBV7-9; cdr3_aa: CASSLETDYYGYTF; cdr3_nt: TGTGCCAGCAGCCTAGAGACAGATTACTATGGCTACACCTTC
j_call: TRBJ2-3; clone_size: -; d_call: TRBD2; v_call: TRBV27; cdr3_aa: CASSPGLAGEGTDTQYF; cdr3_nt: TGTGCCAGCAGTCCGGGACTAGCGGGGGAAGGTACAGATACGCAGTATTTT
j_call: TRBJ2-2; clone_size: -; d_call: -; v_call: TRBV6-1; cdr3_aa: CASSEYWDKGAGELFF; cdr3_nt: TGTGCCAGCAGTGAATACTGGGACAAGGGGGCCGGGGAGCTGTTTTTT
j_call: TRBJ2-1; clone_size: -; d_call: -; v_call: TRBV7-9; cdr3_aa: CASSLARTWKNHEQFF; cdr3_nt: TGTGCCAGCAGCTTAGCAAGGACATGGAAGAACCATGAGCAGTTCTTC
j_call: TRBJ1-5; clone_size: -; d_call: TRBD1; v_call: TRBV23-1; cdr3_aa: CASSQPWDRELRKCIQPQHF; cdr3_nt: TGCGCCAGCAGTCAACCTTGGGACAGGGAGCTGCGAAAATGTATTCAGCCCCAGCATTTT
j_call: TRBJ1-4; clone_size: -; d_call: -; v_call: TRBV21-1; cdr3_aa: CASSKGGRAEKLFF; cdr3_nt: TGTGCCAGCAGCAAAGGAGGCAGGGCTGAAAAACTGTTTTTT